The TCR beta chain described here comes from a study of blood T cell repertoires in COVID-19. Study in general: Samples taken during acute and convalescent COVID-19 were collected in the United States, Italy and Spain.

Authors' processing steps: For nucleated cells, counts were estimated from reference gene primer amplification. TCRdb keeps only in-frame clones here, not all; method: immunoSEQ multiplex PCR. Clone size and V and J calls were adopted from that table, with D and trimming inferred from the DNA. The sample lists 150,000 to 200,000 clones; about four fifths were seen once. V gave up 6 bases and J gave up 2 bases; unmatched junction bases: 9. Germline values: CDR1 LGHDT, CDR2 YNNKEL (reference sequence). The CDR3 loop spans 18 amino acids. Specimen: peripheral blood. The V and J genes are TRBV3-1 (or the pseudogene TRBV3-2) and TRBJ2-1; 14 bases fit TRBD2. This receptor was obtained from an elderly woman with acute or convalescent COVID-19. CDR3 sequence reads: CASSPGLAGGAAYNEQFF. The CDR3 region has the DNA TGTGCCAGCAGTCCCGGACTAGCGGGGGGCGCCGCCTACAATGAGCAGTTCTTC.